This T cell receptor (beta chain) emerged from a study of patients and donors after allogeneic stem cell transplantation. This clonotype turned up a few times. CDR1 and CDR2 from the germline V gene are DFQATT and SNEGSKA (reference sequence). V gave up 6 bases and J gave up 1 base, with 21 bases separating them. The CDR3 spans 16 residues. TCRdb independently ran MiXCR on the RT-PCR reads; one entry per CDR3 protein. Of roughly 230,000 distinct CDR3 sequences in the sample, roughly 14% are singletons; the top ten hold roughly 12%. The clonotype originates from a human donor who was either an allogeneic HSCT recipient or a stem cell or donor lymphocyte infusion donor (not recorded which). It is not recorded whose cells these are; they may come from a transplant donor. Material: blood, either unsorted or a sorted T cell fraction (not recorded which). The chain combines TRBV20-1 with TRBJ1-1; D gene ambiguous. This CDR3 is CSAVLSGSSWNTEAFF. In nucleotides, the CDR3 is TGCAGTGCCGTGCTTTCTGGGAGTTCATGGAACACTGAAGCTTTCTTT.